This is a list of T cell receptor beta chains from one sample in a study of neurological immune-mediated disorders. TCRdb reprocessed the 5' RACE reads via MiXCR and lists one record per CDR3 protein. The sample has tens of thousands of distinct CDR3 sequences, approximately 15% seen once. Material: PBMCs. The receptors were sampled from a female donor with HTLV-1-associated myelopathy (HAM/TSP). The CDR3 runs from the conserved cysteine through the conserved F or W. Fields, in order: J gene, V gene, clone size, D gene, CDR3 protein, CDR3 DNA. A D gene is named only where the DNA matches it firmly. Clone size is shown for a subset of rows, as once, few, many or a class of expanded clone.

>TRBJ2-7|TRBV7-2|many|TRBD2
CASSLVRGGPSEQYF
TGTGCCAGCAGCTTAGTGCGGGGGGGCCCGAGTGAGCAGTACTTC
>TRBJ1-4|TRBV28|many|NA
CASIRATNEKLFF
TGTGCCAGCATTCGGGCAACTAATGAAAAACTGTTTTTT
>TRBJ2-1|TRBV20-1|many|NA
CSARPGSYNEQFF
TGCAGTGCCCGCCCGGGAAGCTACAATGAGCAGTTCTTC
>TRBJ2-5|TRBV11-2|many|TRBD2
CASSELAGGSGETQYF
TGTGCCAGCAGCGAACTAGCGGGGGGCTCGGGGGAGACCCAGTACTTC
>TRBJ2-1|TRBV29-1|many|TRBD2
CSVGAGVRVEQFF
TGCAGCGTTGGCGCGGGGGTACGGGTTGAGCAGTTCTTC
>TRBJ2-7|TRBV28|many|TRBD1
CASSLTGGPYEQYF
TGTGCCAGCAGTTTAACAGGGGGCCCCTACGAGCAGTACTTC
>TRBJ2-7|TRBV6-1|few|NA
CASQYGTFSYEQYF
TGTGCCAGCCAGTATGGGACATTCTCCTACGAGCAGTACTTC
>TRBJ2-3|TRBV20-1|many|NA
CSAKDQGWDTSTDTQYF
TGCAGTGCTAAGGACCAGGGCTGGGATACTAGCACAGATACGCAGTATTTT
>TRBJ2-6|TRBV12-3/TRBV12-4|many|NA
CAGGLGVSGANVLTF
TGTGCCGGAGGCCTGGGAGTTTCTGGGGCCAACGTCCTGACTTTC
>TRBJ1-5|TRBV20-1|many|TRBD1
CSVPPRQGYQPQHF
TGCAGTGTCCCGCCGAGACAGGGATATCAGCCCCAGCATTTT
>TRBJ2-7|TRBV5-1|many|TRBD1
CASSRGDRGSEQYF
TGCGCCAGCAGCCGAGGGGACAGGGGTTCCGAGCAGTACTTC
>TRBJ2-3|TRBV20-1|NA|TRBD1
CSAYGQGSDTQYF
TGCAGTGCTTATGGACAGGGGTCCGATACGCAGTATTTT
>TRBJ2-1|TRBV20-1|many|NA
CSARDSASNEQFF
TGCAGTGCTAGAGATAGCGCGTCGAATGAGCAGTTCTTC
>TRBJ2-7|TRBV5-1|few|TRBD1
CASSLGTGGAFYEQYF
TGCGCCAGCAGCTTGGGCACAGGGGGCGCTTTCTACGAGCAGTACTTC
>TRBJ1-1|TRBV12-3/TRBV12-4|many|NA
CASSLLGENTEAFF
TGTGCCAGCAGTTTACTAGGGGAGAACACTGAAGCTTTCTTT
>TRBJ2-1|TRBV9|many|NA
CASSVGGFNEQFF
TGTGCCAGCAGCGTAGGTGGCTTCAATGAGCAGTTCTTC
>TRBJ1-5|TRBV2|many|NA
CASSGATQSNQPQHF
TGTGCCAGCAGTGGGGCCACCCAAAGCAATCAGCCCCAGCATTTT
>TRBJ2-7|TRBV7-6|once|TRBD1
CASSAQGAPSYEQYF
TGTGCCAGCAGCGCGCAGGGGGCGCCTTCCTACGAGCAGTACTTC
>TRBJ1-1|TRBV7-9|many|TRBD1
CASSFQDRAPDTEAFF
TGTGCCAGCAGCTTCCAGGACAGGGCACCGGACACTGAAGCTTTCTTT
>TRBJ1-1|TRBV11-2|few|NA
CASSLVGGLNTEAFF
TGTGCCAGCAGCTTAGTCGGCGGATTGAACACTGAAGCTTTCTTT
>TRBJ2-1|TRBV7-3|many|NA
CASSLGPRYNEQFF
TGTGCCAGCAGCTTAGGGCCGCGGTACAATGAGCAGTTCTTC
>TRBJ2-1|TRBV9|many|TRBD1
CASNVGSDRANEQFF
TGTGCCAGCAACGTAGGGTCAGACAGGGCCAATGAGCAGTTCTTC
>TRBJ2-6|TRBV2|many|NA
CASSQGLPVLTF
TGTGCCAGCAGCCAAGGGCTCCCCGTCCTGACTTTC
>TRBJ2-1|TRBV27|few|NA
CASQSTDAHHYNEQFF
TGTGCCAGCCAGAGTACCGACGCTCATCACTACAATGAGCAGTTCTTC
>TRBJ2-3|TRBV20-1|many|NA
CSASPGLAPDTQYF
TGCAGTGCTAGTCCGGGCCTCGCACCAGATACGCAGTATTTT
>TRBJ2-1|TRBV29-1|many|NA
CSVAMGGGADNEQFF
TGCAGCGTTGCTATGGGGGGGGGGGCCGACAATGAGCAGTTCTTC
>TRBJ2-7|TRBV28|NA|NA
CASSYGTKYLEQYF
TGTGCCAGCAGTTATGGGACAAAGTACCTCGAGCAGTACTTC
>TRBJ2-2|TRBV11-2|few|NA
CASSSLYGLTGELFF
TGTGCCAGCAGCTCCCTGTATGGGCTCACCGGGGAGCTGTTTTTT
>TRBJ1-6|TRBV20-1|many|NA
CSAESGRNSPLHF
TGCAGTGCCGAAAGCGGCAGAAATTCACCCCTCCACTTT
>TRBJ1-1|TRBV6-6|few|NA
CASGGGGAFF
TGTGCCAGCGGTGGGGGAGGAGCTTTCTTT
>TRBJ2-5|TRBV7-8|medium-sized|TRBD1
CASSSTGSKGIQETQYF
TGTGCCAGCAGCTCGACAGGGTCGAAGGGGATACAAGAGACCCAGTACTTC
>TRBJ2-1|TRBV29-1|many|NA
CSASPVGTLYNEQFF
TGCAGCGCTTCCCCTGTCGGGACTCTTTACAATGAGCAGTTCTTC
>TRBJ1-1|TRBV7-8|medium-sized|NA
CASSPGLHMNTEAFF
TGTGCCAGCAGCCCGGGTCTCCACATGAACACTGAAGCTTTCTTT
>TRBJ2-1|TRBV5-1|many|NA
CASSLGGAPNEQFF
TGCGCCAGCAGCTTGGGGGGGGCCCCCAATGAGCAGTTCTTC
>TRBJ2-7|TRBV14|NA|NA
CASSQAGSSYEQYF
TGTGCCAGCAGCCAAGCGGGGAGTTCCTACGAGCAGTACTTC
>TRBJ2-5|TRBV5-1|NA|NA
CASSREWAETQYF
TGCGCCAGCAGCCGCGAGTGGGCAGAGACACAGTACTTC
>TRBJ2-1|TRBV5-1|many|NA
CASSLGLKSEQFF
TGCGCCAGCAGCTTGGGGTTAAAGTCTGAGCAGTTCTTC
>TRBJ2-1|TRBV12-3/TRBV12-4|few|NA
CASIGAGPESYNEQFF
TGTGCCAGCATCGGGGCGGGACCTGAATCCTACAATGAGCAGTTCTTC
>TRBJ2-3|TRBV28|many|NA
CASSRQGLRSDTQYF
TGTGCCAGCAGCAGGCAGGGTCTAAGATCGGATACGCAGTATTTT
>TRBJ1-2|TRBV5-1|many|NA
CASSLEPGAYGYTF
TGCGCCAGCAGCTTGGAACCGGGCGCCTATGGCTACACCTTC
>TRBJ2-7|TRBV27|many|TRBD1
CASSSGGKGSYEQYF
TGTGCCAGCAGTTCAGGGGGCAAGGGGTCCTACGAGCAGTACTTC
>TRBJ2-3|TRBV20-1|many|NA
CSSPSTDTQYF
TGCAGTTCACCCTCCACAGATACGCAGTATTTT
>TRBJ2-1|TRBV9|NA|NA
CASSVGSSGYNEQFF
TGTGCCAGCAGCGTAGGCTCAAGTGGGTACAATGAGCAGTTCTTC
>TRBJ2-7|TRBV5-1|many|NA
CASSFNSGRKQYF
TGCGCCAGCAGCTTCAATTCAGGGAGGAAGCAGTACTTC
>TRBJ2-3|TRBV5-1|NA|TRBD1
CASSLVDRGADTQYF
TGCGCCAGCAGCTTGGTAGACAGGGGGGCAGATACGCAGTATTTT
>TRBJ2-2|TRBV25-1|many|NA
CASSGGSGVLAGELFF
TGTGCCAGCAGTGGAGGATCAGGGGTGTTAGCCGGGGAGCTGTTTTTT
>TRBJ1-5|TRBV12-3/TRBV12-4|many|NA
CASSLALGSQPQHF
TGTGCCAGCAGTTTAGCCCTTGGCAGTCAGCCCCAGCATTTT
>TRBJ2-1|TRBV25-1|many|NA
CASSEPGPRRNEQFF
TGTGCCAGCAGTGAACCGGGCCCCCGGCGCAATGAGCAGTTCTTC
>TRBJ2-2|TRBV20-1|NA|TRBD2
CSARPLYQRGNTGELFF
TGCAGTGCTAGACCCCTGTACCAGCGGGGGAACACCGGGGAGCTGTTTTTT